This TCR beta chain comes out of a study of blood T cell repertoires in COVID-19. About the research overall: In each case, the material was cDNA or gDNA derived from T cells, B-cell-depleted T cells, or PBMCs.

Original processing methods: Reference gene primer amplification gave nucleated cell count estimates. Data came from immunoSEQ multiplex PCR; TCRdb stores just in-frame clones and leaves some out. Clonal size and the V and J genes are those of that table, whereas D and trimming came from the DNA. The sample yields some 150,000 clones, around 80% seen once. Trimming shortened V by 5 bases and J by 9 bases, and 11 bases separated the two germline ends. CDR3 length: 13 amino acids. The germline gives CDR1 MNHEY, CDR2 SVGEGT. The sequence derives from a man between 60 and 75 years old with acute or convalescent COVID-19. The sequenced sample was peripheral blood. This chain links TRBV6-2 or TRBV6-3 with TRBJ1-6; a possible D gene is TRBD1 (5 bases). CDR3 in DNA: TGTGCCAGCAGTCGGCAGACAGTTTCACCCCTCCACTTT. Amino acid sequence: CASSRQTVSPLHF.